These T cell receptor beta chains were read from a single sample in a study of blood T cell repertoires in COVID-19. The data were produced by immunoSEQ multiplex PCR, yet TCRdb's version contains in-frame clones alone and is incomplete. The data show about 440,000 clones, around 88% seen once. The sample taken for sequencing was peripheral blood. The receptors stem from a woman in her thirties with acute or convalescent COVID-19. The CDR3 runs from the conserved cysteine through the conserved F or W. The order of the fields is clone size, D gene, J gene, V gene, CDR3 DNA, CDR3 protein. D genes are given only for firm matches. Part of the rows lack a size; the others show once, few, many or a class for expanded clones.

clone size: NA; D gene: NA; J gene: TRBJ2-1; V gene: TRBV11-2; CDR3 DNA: TGTGCCAGCATCAATGCCCCGGAGGAATTTTCCGGGCAGTTCTTC; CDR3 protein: CASINAPEEFSGQFF
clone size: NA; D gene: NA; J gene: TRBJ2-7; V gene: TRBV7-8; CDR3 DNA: TGTGCCAGCAGCTTAGGGTATGGTTCGAGGGAGATATACTACGAGCAGTACTTC; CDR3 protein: CASSLGYGSREIYYEQYF
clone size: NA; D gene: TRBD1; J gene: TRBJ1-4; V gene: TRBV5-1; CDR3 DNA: TGCGCCAGCAGCGGGGGACAGGGCGAGGGGGAAAAACTGTTTTTT; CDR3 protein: CASSGGQGEGEKLFF
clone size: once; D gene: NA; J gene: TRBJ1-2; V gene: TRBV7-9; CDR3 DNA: TGTGCCAGCAGTTCTCATCCAAGGGGCTATGGCTACACCTTC; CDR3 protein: CASSSHPRGYGYTF
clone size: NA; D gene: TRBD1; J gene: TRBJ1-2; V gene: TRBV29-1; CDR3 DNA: TGCAGCGTTCTAAGTTGGGACAGGGGTCAAAACTATGGCTACACCTTC; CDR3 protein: CSVLSWDRGQNYGYTF
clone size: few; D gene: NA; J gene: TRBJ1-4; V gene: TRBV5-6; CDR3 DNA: TGTGCCAGCAGCTTGGAAAGCGGGGCGGGGAAACTGTTTTTT; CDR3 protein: CASSLESGAGKLFF
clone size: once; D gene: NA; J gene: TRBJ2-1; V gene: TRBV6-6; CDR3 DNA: TGTGCCAGCAGCCCCACAGACAATGAGCAGTTCTTC; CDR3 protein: CASSPTDNEQFF
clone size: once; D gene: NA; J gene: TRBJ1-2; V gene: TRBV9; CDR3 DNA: TGTGCCAGCAGCAAACGGGAGGGTAACTATGGCTACACCTTC; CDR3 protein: CASSKREGNYGYTF
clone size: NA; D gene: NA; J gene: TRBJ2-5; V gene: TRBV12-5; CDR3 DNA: TGTGCTAGTGGGATAAAAACTAAGGAAGAGACCCAGTACTTC; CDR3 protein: CASGIKTKEETQYF
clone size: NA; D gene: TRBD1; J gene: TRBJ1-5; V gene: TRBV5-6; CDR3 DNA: TGTGCCAGCAGCTCGGGGACAGGGGGCCACAATCAGCCCCAGCATTTT; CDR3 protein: CASSSGTGGHNQPQHF
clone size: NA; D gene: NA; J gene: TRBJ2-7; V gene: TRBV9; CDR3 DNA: TGTGCCAGCAGCGTGGGCACGGTCCCCTACGAGCAGTACTTC; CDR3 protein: CASSVGTVPYEQYF
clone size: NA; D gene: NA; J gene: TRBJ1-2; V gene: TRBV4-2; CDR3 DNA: TGTGCCAGCAGCCCCGGGACCAGAGGACAGCACTATGGCTACACCTTC; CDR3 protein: CASSPGTRGQHYGYTF
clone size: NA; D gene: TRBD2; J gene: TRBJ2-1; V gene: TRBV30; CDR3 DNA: TGTGCCTGGAGTGTTCTGACTAGCGCCTACAATGAGCAGTTCTTC; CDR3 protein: CAWSVLTSAYNEQFF
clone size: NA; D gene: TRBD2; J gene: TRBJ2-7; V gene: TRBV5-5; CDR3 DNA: TGTGCCAGCAGCTTGGAGTCTAGCGGGGGACTCTACGAGCAGTACTTC; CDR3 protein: CASSLESSGGLYEQYF
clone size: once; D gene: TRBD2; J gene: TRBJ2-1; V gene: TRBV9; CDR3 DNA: TGTGCCAGCAGCCATGATGTCGCGGGGGGCAGCTCCTACAATGAGCAGTTCTTC; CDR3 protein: CASSHDVAGGSSYNEQFF
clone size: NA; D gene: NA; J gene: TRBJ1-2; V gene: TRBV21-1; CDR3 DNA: TGTGCCAGCAGCAAATGGGAGGGTGGCTACACCTTC; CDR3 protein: CASSKWEGGYTF
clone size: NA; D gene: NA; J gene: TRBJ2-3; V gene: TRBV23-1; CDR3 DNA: TGCGCCAGCAGTCAATCGAAAAGGACAGCTAGCACAGATACGCAGTATTTT; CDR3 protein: CASSQSKRTASTDTQYF
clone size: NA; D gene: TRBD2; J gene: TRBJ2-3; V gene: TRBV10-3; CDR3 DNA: TGTGCCTCCAGCGGGAGCGCAGATACGCAGTATTTT; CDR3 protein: CASSGSADTQYF
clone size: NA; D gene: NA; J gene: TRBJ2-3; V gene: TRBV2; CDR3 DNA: TGTGCCAGCAGTGAATATCAGGGTCCAGATACGCAGTATTTT; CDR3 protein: CASSEYQGPDTQYF
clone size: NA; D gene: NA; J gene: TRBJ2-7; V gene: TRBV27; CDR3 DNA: TGTGCCAGCTCTGGGGGCAGGCACTACGAGCAGTACTTC; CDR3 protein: CASSGGRHYEQYF
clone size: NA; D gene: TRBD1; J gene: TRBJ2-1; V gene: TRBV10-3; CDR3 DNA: TGTGCCATCAGTGAGTATGGACAGGGTGAGCGGAGAAATGAGCAGTTCTTC; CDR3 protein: CAISEYGQGERRNEQFF
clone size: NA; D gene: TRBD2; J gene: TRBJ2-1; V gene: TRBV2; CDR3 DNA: TGTGCCAGCAGTGAAGTGGCCGGGACTAGCGGAAATGAGCAGTTCTTC; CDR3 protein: CASSEVAGTSGNEQFF
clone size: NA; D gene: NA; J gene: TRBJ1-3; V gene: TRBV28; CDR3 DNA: TGTGCCAGCTCCCGGGGGGGGGTACCCGGGGGCTATGGAAACACCATATATTTT; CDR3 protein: CASSRGGVPGGYGNTIYF
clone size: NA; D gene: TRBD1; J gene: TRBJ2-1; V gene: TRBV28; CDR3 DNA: TGTGCCAGCAGTTTAAGGGCAGGGGGTAGCTACAATGAGCAGTTCTTC; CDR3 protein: CASSLRAGGSYNEQFF
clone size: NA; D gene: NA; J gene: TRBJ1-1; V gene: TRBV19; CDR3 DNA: TGTGCCAGTAGTTCGGGACTGCTGAACACTGAAGCTTTCTTT; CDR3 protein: CASSSGLLNTEAFF
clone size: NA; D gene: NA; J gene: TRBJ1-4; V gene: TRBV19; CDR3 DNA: TGTGCCAGTAGCGATGGGCGTACTTTTAATGAAAAACTGTTTTTT; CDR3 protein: CASSDGRTFNEKLFF
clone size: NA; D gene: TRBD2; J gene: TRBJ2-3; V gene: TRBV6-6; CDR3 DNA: TGTGCCAGCAGCAAAGCGGGGGGAGCCACAGATACGCAGTATTTT; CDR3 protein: CASSKAGGATDTQYF
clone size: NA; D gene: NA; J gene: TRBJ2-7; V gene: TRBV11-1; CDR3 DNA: TGTGCCAGCAGTTCGGACTCCTCCCACGAGGAGCAGTACTTC; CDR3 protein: CASSSDSSHEEQYF
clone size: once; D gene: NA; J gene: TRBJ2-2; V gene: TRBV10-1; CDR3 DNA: TGCGCCAGCAGTCGCCTAGCCAGGGGCGGGGAGCTGTTTTTT; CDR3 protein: CASSRLARGGELFF
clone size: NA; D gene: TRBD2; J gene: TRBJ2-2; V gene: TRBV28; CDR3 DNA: TGTGCCAGCAGTGCCCGGGGGGAGCAGAACACCGGGGAGCTGTTTTTT; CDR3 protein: CASSARGEQNTGELFF
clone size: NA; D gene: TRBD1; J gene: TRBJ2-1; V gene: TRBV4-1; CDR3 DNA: TGCGCCAGCAGCCTACGAACAGGGGGCACCTGGGAGCAGTTCTTC; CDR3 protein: CASSLRTGGTWEQFF
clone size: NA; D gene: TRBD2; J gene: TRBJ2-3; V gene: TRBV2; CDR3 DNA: TGTGCCAGCAGCGAGCCCCGCGGGCGCACTAGCGGGGGGGCTTTTAAGACAGATACGCAGTATTTT; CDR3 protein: CASSEPRGRTSGGAFKTDTQYF
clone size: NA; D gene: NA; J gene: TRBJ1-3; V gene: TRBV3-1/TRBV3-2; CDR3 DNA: TGTGCCAGCACCTACCGGGGGGGCTCCGGAAACACCATATATTTT; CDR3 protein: CASTYRGGSGNTIYF
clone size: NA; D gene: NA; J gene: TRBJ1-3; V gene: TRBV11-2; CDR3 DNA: TGTGCCAGCAGGGAGGCGGGCGGTGGAAACACCATATATTTT; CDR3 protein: CASREAGGGNTIYF
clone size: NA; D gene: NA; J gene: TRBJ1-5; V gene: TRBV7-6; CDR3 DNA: TGTGCCAGCAGCTTAGCACCAGGGTTTTACAATCAGCCCCAGCATTTT; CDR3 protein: CASSLAPGFYNQPQHF
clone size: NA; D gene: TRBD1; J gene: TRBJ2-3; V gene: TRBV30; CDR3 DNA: TGTGCCTGGAGTGGAGTTAGGGACAGGGGCACAGATACGCAGTATTTT; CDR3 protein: CAWSGVRDRGTDTQYF
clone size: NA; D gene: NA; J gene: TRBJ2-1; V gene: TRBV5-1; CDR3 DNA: TGCGCCAGCAGCTTGGACAGCCCTTACAATGAGCAGTTCTTC; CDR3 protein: CASSLDSPYNEQFF
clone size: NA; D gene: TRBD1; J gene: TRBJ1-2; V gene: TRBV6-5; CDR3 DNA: TGTGCCAGCAGTTTTGGGACAGGGTCTAGGTACACCTTC; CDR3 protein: CASSFGTGSRYTF
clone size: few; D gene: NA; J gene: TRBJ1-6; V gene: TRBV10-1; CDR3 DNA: TGCGCCAGCAGCCAGGGAAAGGATTCACCCCTCCACTTT; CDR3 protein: CASSQGKDSPLHF
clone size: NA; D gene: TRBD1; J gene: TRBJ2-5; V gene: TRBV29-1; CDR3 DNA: TGCAGCGTTGTACAGGGGGAGACCCAGTACTTC; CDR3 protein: CSVVQGETQYF
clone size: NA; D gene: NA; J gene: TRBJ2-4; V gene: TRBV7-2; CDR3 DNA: TGTGCCAGCAGCTTAGTTAGGGAAGGGGACATTCAGTACTTC; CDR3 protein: CASSLVREGDIQYF
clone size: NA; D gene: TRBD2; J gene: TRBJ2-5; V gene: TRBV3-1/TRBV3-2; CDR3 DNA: TGTGCCAGCAGCCACGGTAGCGGGGCTGGGGAGACCCAGTACTTC; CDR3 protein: CASSHGSGAGETQYF
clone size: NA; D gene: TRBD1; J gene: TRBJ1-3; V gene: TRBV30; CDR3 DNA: TGTGCCTCAACAGGGGACTCTGGAAACACCATATATTTT; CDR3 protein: CASTGDSGNTIYF
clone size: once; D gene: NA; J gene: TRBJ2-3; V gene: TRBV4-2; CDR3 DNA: TGTGCCAGCAGCCAGGGGTATAGGGGGTCCACAGATACGCAGTATTTT; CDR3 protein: CASSQGYRGSTDTQYF
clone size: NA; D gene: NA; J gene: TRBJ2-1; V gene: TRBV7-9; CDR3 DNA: TGTGCCAGCAGCTTAGACTCCCAACCCTTTAATGAGCAGTTCTTC; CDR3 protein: CASSLDSQPFNEQFF
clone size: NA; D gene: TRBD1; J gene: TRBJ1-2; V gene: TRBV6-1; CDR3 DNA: TGTGCCAGCAGTGAGGACAGGGGGCATAATAACTATGGCTACACCTTC; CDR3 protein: CASSEDRGHNNYGYTF
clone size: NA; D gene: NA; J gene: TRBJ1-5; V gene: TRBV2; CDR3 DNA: TGTGCCAGCAGTGAATTCGAGAATAATCAGCCCCAGCATTTT; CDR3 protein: CASSEFENNQPQHF
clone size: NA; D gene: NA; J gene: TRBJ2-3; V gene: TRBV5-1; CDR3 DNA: TGCGCCAGCAGCCCAAGTGGGGCTTTAGGAGATACGCAGTATTTT; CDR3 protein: CASSPSGALGDTQYF